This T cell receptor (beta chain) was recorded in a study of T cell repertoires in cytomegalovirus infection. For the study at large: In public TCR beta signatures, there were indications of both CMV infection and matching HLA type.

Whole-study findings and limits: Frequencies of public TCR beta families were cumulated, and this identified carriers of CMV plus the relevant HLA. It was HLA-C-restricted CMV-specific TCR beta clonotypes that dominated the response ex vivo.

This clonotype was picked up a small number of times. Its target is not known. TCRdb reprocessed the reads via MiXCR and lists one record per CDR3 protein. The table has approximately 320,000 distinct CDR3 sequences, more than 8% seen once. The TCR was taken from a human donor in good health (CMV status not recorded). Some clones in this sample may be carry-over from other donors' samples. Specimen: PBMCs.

As DNA, the CDR3 is TGTGCCAGCAGTTTACACTTCGAGCAGTACTTC. Translated: CASSLHFEQYF. The V and J genes are TRBV12-3 or TRBV12-4 and TRBJ2-7, with no clear D. V lost 2 bases to trimming and J lost 6 bases, with 5 bases between them. This CDR3 is built from 11 residues.